The clone carrying this T cell receptor beta chain was found a few times. As yet, its antigen is unknown. The same CDR3 is also encoded by other DNA sequences in this sample. The data were taken from a study of cytomegalovirus exposure and HLA in healthy donors. General study points: Sequencing probably produced one cluster of sequence variants that were highly shared.

Primers: 60 Vbeta forward and 13 Jbeta reverse. Profiling relied on immunoSEQ multiplex PCR, and the TCRdb table lists in-frame clones only, not all of them. The table has approximately 160,000 clones, about 75% seen once; the top ten hold around 7%. Trimming took 0 bases from V and 3 from J, leaving 7 bases between them. Germline CDR1 SGDLS, CDR2 YYNGEE. The CDR3 runs to 15 residues. The TCR sequence derives from a male donor in good health and CMV-seropositive. This chain uses TRBV9 with TRBJ1-6; D is possibly TRBD1 (5 bases). Sequenced: PBMCs. DNA of the CDR3: TGTGCCAGCAGCGTAGGTGACAGCTATAATTCACCCCTCCACTTT. This sequence encodes CASSVGDSYNSPLHF. The full variable domain, its missing parts supplied by reference TRBV9 and TRBJ1-6, is DSGVTQTPKHLITATGQRVTLRCSPRSGDLSVYWYQQSLDQGLQFLIQYYNGEERAKGNILERFSAQQFPDLHSELNLSSLELGDSALYFCASSVGDSYNSPLHFGNGTRLTVT.